This TCR beta chain derives from a study of molecular identifiers for immune sequencing clone quantification. Study as a whole: In the replicates, RNA derived from roughly 20,000 or 100,000 naive CD8 cells was divided into five parts, and four were sequenced. Broader study findings: Highly expanded clone sizes could end up underestimated if a barcode were shared by identical TCR molecules.

To note about this clonotype: The antigen is undetermined.

The V gene end was trimmed by 6 bases and the J gene end by 4 bases; junction bases not matched to a gene: 9. The CDR3 spans 15 residues. Looked up from germline, CDR1 is MNHEY and CDR2 is SMNVEV (reference sequence). In preparing bulk TCR libraries, previously described methods and listed TCR primers were used. One entry per CDR3 protein results from TCRdb running MiXCR on the PCR reads. The profile shows under 600,000 distinct CDR3 sequences, about 26% of them singletons. Sequenced: naive CD8+ T cells from blood, with Jurkat cell RNA spiked in. Subset defined: FACS-sorted CD8+CD4-CCR7+CD45RA+ naive T cells. The chain has TRBV27 and TRBJ2-7, with 10 bases identical to TRBD1. This TCR derives from a human donor in good health. Some libraries in this study had Jurkat cell RNA spiked in. The CDR3 DNA follows: TGTGCCAGCAGAGACGACAGGGGGCTTGCATACGAGCAGTACTTC. This translates into CASRDDRGLAYEQYF.